Below, 11 T cell receptor beta chains from the same sample are listed, as sequenced in a study of blood T cells in healthy people across ages. Next came a second PCR, run for roughly 7 to 12 cycles, which used a sample-barcoded 5' primer along with a J-beta primer mix. TCRdb processed the 5' RACE reads anew with MiXCR; each CDR3 protein has one entry. The sample records roughly 1,500,000 distinct CDR3 sequences, approximately 32% being singletons. The sequencing sample was made of blood. Every receptor here comes from a woman in her twenties or thirties in good health.

The rearrangement links TRBV6-1 to TRBJ2-1; 10 bases align to TRBD2. This CDR3 has 17 residues. Germline V CDR1 and CDR2: MNHNS, SASEGT. Losses at the gene ends were 0 bases for V and 2 bases for J; bases not matched to a gene: 4. The DNA for the CDR3 is TGTGCCAGCAGTGAAGCATCTAGCGGGAGTCCCTACAATGAGCAGTTCTTC. It is translated as CASSEASSGSPYNEQFF.

The chain has TRBV3-1 and TRBJ2-1; 8 bases are a match to TRBD2. The CDR3 runs 16 residues. Germline V gene sequence: CDR1 LGHDT, CDR2 YNNKEL (reference sequence). The V gene end was trimmed by 4 bases and the J gene end by 8 bases; junction bases not matched to a gene: 13. The CDR3 DNA sequence: TGTGCCAGCAGCCCACTCGCGGGGGGCGCTTACGATGAGCAGTTCTTC. Translation gives CASSPLAGGAYDEQFF.

The chain is built from TRBV6-1 and TRBJ2-7; a possible D gene is TRBD2 (6 bases). CDR1 MNHNS and CDR2 SASEGT come from the germline V gene. The CDR3 spans 14 residues. The V end lost 8 bases, the J end lost 3 bases, and 17 bases lay between the germline ends. CDR3 protein: CASHRVGGSYEQYF. CDR3 sequence (DNA): TGTGCCAGCCATCGGGTAGGAGGGAGCTACGAGCAGTACTTC.

The rearrangement uses TRBV30 and TRBJ2-3, with 10 bases identical to TRBD1. The CDR3 has 15 amino acids. V lost 1 base, J lost 3 bases, and 4 bases stayed unmatched. The germline V gene has CDR1 GTSNPN and CDR2 SVGIG (reference sequence). This CDR3 is CAWSADRGTTDTQYF. In DNA form, the CDR3 reads TGTGCCTGGAGTGCGGACAGGGGGACTACAGATACGCAGTATTTT.

In its sample, this clonotype was seen many times. This chain connects TRBV7-9 to TRBJ1-2; D perhaps matches TRBD1 (6 bases). The CDR3 runs 13 residues. Germline V lookup: CDR1 SEHNR, CDR2 FQNEAQ (reference sequence). V dropped 6 bases and J dropped 4 bases, with 12 bases sitting between them. The CDR3 bases are TGTGCCAGCAGTCCGGGACAACTCTATGGCTACACCTTC. Protein sequence: CASSPGQLYGYTF.

In regard to this clonotype: Mismatch with germline at one junction end may stem from a read error. The DNA of the CDR3 is TGTGCCAGCGGTTTCACGCTCGTAACGGGAGGCTACACCTTC. It translates to CASGFTLVTGGYTF. This rearrangement joins TRBV28 to TRBJ1-2; no reliable D call. Per the germline V gene, CDR1 is MDHEN and CDR2 is SYDVKM. This CDR3 spans 14 amino acids.

This clonotype has only a few counts. The V gene is TRBV6-1, the J gene TRBJ2-1, with 12 bases matching TRBD2. This CDR3 is built from 14 residues. Germline trimming cut 8 bases from V and 9 bases from J; bases unmatched to any gene: 8. Germline CDR1 MNHNS, CDR2 SASEGT. The CDR3: CASAEASGRGEQFF. The CDR3 nucleotides read TGTGCCAGCGCGGAGGCTAGCGGGAGGGGTGAGCAGTTCTTC.

The chain joins TRBV7-2 to TRBJ2-3; D gene uncertain. Germline V gene data show CDR1 as SGHTA and CDR2 as FQGNSA. The CDR3 runs to 17 residues. V was pared by 4 bases and J by 2 bases, with 19 bases between. The CDR3 spells CASSSPQLQLFTDTQYF. DNA of the CDR3: TGTGCCAGCAGCTCCCCACAGTTACAGCTATTCACAGATACGCAGTATTTT.

The V call is TRBV10-2, the J call TRBJ2-3, with unresolved D. Germline V gene data show CDR1 as WSHSY and CDR2 as SAAADI. V lost 3 bases to trimming and J lost 5 bases, with 6 bases between them. CDR3 length equals 12 residues. CDR3 loop: CASSDLVDTQYF. The DNA of the CDR3 is TGCGCCAGCAGTGATCTCGTAGATACGCAGTATTTT.

This clonotype was detected many times. The rearrangement joins TRBV29-1 to TRBJ2-1; 7 positions match TRBD1. Germline V gene data show CDR1 as SQVTM and CDR2 as ANQGSEA. This CDR3 has 13 amino acids. The V gene end was trimmed by 6 bases and the J gene end by 5 bases; junction bases not matched to a gene: 7. This CDR3 reads CSVRDRVNNEQFF. As DNA, the CDR3 is TGCAGCGTCCGCGACAGGGTCAACAATGAGCAGTTCTTC.

The chain uses TRBV7-2 and TRBJ1-1; D possibly corresponds to TRBD1 (5 bases). Trimming removed 2 bases from V and 5 bases from J, with 9 bases in between. CDR3 length equals 13 residues. Per the germline V gene, CDR1 is SGHTA and CDR2 is FQGNSA. This CDR3 reads CASSLRGLTEAFF. For the CDR3, the DNA is TGTGCCAGCAGCTTAAGGGGACTGACTGAAGCTTTCTTT.